Below, 29 T cell receptor beta chains from the same sample are listed, as sequenced in a study of T cell repertoires in cytomegalovirus infection. TCRdb itself ran the reads through MiXCR, one entry per CDR3 protein. The data contain 300,000 to 400,000 distinct CDR3 sequences, almost 30% of them singletons. No antigen is known for these receptors. The sample in question was cultured PBMCs, obtained from culture after CMV antigen stimulation. These receptors came from a human donor in good health (CMV status not recorded). Some clones in this sample may be carry-over from other donors' samples.

This clonotype was detected a few times. The chain joins TRBV12-5 to TRBJ1-1; D is unresolved. V shed 1 base and J shed 2 bases, with 11 bases lying between them. Germline V gene data show CDR1 as LGHNT and CDR2 as FRNRAP. This CDR3 is 15 amino acids long. This CDR3 is CASGLDLRINTEAFF. DNA for the CDR3: TGTGCTAGTGGTTTGGACCTCCGGATCAACACTGAAGCTTTCTTT.

This clonotype was observed a few times. The genes are TRBV7-6 and TRBJ2-2; no clear D gene. V was trimmed by 7 bases and J by 1 base, leaving 10 bases between them. Germline CDR1 and CDR2: SGHVS and FNYEAQ. The CDR3 loop spans 14 amino acids. The CDR3 here is CASIPSLNTGELFF. For the CDR3, the DNA is TGTGCCAGCATCCCGTCCCTGAACACCGGGGAGCTGTTTTTT.

This clonotype has ten or more counts. V usage is TRBV5-1 and J usage is TRBJ2-1; 11 nucleotides align to TRBD2. The germline gives CDR1 SGHRS, CDR2 YFSETQ. The CDR3 covers 16 residues. Trimming at V came to 3 bases and at J to 4 bases, leaving 6 bases not matched to a gene. Here the CDR3 reads CASSSVAGGIYNEQFF. The CDR3, as DNA: TGCGCCAGCAGCTCCGTAGCGGGGGGGATTTACAATGAGCAGTTCTTC.

The J gene is TRBJ2-7, the V gene TRBV12-5; 9 nucleotides align to TRBD2. The CDR3 contains 13 residues. Germline V gene data show CDR1 as LGHNT and CDR2 as FRNRAP. The CDR3 sequence: CACATSGTYEQYF. CDR3 DNA sequence: TGTGCATGCGCGACTAGCGGAACCTACGAGCAGTACTTC.

This clonotype was seen a handful of times. This chain links TRBV5-1 with TRBJ2-2; tentative D call: TRBD1 (6 bases). Germline V lookup: CDR1 SGHRS, CDR2 YFSETQ. V was pared by 2 bases and J by 7 bases, with 18 bases between. This CDR3 is built from 16 residues. DNA for the CDR3: TGCGCCAGCAGCTTAATGAGCAGGGGTACCGGCGGGGAGCTGTTTTTT. Encoded protein: CASSLMSRGTGGELFF.

In this sample, this clonotype turned up a few times. This rearrangement joins TRBV12-3 or TRBV12-4 to TRBJ1-2; possible D gene TRBD1, 6 bases. The CDR3 is 13 residues long. Trimming took off 6 bases at V and 4 bases at J, with 12 bases between the two ends. In DNA, the CDR3 is TGTGCCAGCAGGGACAGACGTGCCTATGGCTACACCTTC. Protein product: CASRDRRAYGYTF.

Worth noting for this clonotype: A read error may account for a junction end that differs from germline. The rearrangement joins TRBV5-4 to TRBJ2-4; 9 positions match TRBD2. Germline CDR1 SGHNT, CDR2 YYREEE (reference sequence). There are 18 residues in the CDR3. DNA of the CDR3: TGTGCCAACAGCTTGGTGCGCGGGGGGGATTTAGCCAAAAACATTCAGTACTTC. It encodes CANSLVRGGDLAKNIQYF.

This clonotype occurred a few times. The chain recombines TRBV7-2 with TRBJ1-5; the D gene is possibly TRBD1 (5 bases). The V and J ends lost 1 base and 6 bases respectively, with 7 bases between them. This CDR3 is 13 amino acids long. Germline-derived CDR1 and CDR2 are SGHTA and FQGNSA. The CDR3 spells CASSLETAQPQHF. The CDR3 DNA sequence: TGTGCCAGCAGCTTAGAGACAGCTCAGCCCCAGCATTTT.

CDR3 sequence: CAISPGQGGYYEQYF. The CDR3 nucleotides read TGTGCCATCAGCCCCGGGCAGGGGGGATACTACGAGCAGTACTTC. J is TRBJ2-7 and V is TRBV10-3; tentative D call: TRBD1 (7 bases). With 6 bases removed from V and 3 bases from J, the gap between germline ends came to 18 bases. The germline gives CDR1 ENHRY, CDR2 SYGVKD. The CDR3 contains 15 residues.

The chain joins TRBV6-5 to TRBJ1-2; 9 nucleotides agree with TRBD1. The V gene's germline CDR1 is MNHEY and CDR2 SVGAGI. The CDR3 runs 15 residues. The V segment lost 5 bases and the J segment 5 bases; nucleotides outside the gene matches: 9. CDR3 in amino acids: CASSTAGTGRYGYTF. For the CDR3, the DNA is TGTGCCAGCAGTACTGCCGGGACAGGGAGGTATGGCTACACCTTC.

There are many counts of this clonotype. The chain combines TRBV4-1 with TRBJ1-1, with 9 bases identical to TRBD1. Trimming at V came to 3 bases and at J to 12 bases, leaving 11 bases not matched to a gene. The germline V gene has CDR1 MGHRA and CDR2 YSYEKL. The CDR3 runs to 14 residues. The chain's CDR3 is CASSHPGQGLKTFF. CDR3 nucleotide sequence: TGCGCCAGCAGCCACCCCGGACAGGGGCTCAAAACTTTCTTT.

This clonotype was seen many times. The CDR3 DNA reads as TGTGCCAGCAGCCGCCGGGACACCGAAACCTATGGCTACACCTTC. This sequence encodes CASSRRDTETYGYTF. The V gene is TRBV11-1, the J gene TRBJ1-2; tentatively, D is TRBD1 (6 bases). This CDR3 spans 15 amino acids. CDR1 and CDR2 from the germline V gene are SGHAT and FQDESV (reference sequence). With 5 bases removed from V and 4 bases from J, the gap between germline ends came to 17 bases.

This clonotype was detected only a few times. The chain joins TRBV28 to TRBJ2-7; D may be TRBD1 (6 bases). This CDR3 is 18 amino acids long. Trimming pared 6 bases from V and 0 bases from J, leaving 24 bases between. Germline-derived CDR1 and CDR2 are MDHEN and SYDVKM. The chain's CDR3 is CASRYRDTSFSVSYEQYF. For the CDR3, the DNA is TGTGCCAGCAGATACCGGGACACATCCTTTTCAGTCTCCTACGAGCAGTACTTC.

The rearrangement links TRBV11-2 to TRBJ2-7; D unclear. Germline CDR1 and CDR2: SGHAT and FQNNGV. CDR3 size: 13 residues. V lost 2 bases and J lost 5, with 10 bases in between. The chain's CDR3 is CASSLFLTNEQYF. In DNA, the CDR3 is TGTGCCAGCAGCTTATTTCTGACAAACGAGCAGTACTTC.

The V gene is TRBV12-3 or TRBV12-4, the J gene TRBJ1-3; D call uncertain. CDR3 size: 13 residues. The V gene lost 10 bases and the J gene lost 0 bases, with 10 bases spanning the gap. For the CDR3, the DNA is TGTGCCACCGTAGCTTACTCTGGAAACACCATATATTTT. Residues: CATVAYSGNTIYF.

The chain is built from TRBV27 and TRBJ2-3, with D possibly called TRBD1 or TRBD2 (5 bases each). The germline V gene encodes CDR1 MNHEY and CDR2 SMNVEV (reference sequence). V was pared by 4 bases and J by 5 bases, with 13 bases between. This CDR3 comprises 14 residues. The CDR3 bases are TGTGCCAGCAGTTGGAACGGGGCGCTAGATACGCAGTATTTT. Its translation is CASSWNGALDTQYF.

V gene TRBV30 combines with J gene TRBJ2-1; the match to TRBD2 covers 11 bases. Germline values: CDR1 GTSNPN, CDR2 SVGIG (reference sequence). V lost 3 bases to trimming and J lost 12 bases; unmatched junction nucleotides: 7. The CDR3 is 13 residues long. The CDR3 DNA is TGTGCCTGGAGAGTTGGGCTAGCGGGAGGGCAGTTCTTC. This translates into CAWRVGLAGGQFF.

V is TRBV12-3 or TRBV12-4 and J is TRBJ1-1; 7 nucleotides agree with TRBD1. Trimming took 3 bases from V and 5 from J; bases not matched to a gene: 6. The CDR3 is 14 amino acids. The DNA of the CDR3 is TGTGCCAGCAGTTTCCAGGGGGGAAGTACTGAAGCTTTCTTT. This encodes CASSFQGGSTEAFF.

This clonotype has only a few counts. The V gene is TRBV19, the J gene TRBJ2-1; 7 bases align to TRBD1. The CDR3 sequence is 16 residues long. With V trimmed by 3 bases and J by 3 bases, 8 bases remained unmatched. The V gene's germline CDR1 is LNHDA and CDR2 SQIVND (reference sequence). The DNA for the CDR3 is TGTGCCAGTAGTATCCCCCCGGGACAGTACTACAATGAGCAGTTCTTC. Translated, it gives CASSIPPGQYYNEQFF.

This clonotype was observed a handful of times. The chain joins TRBV5-1 to TRBJ2-1; TRBD2 matches 12 bases. V gave up 4 bases and J gave up 0 bases; unmatched junction bases: 5. The CDR3 is 17 amino acids. Germline V gene sequence: CDR1 SGHRS, CDR2 YFSETQ. The CDR3 DNA reads as TGCGCCAGCAGCGGGCTAGCGGGAGGGTTCTCCTACAATGAGCAGTTCTTC. Its protein is CASSGLAGGFSYNEQFF.

This clonotype appeared many times. V usage is TRBV7-8 and J usage is TRBJ1-1; no firm D call. Trimming removed 7 bases from V and 4 bases from J, with 22 bases in between. This CDR3 comprises 16 residues. Germline V gene sequence: CDR1 SGHVS, CDR2 FQNEAQ. CDR3: CASTKTGTGSSTEAFF. CDR3 DNA sequence: TGTGCCAGCACCAAGACGGGAACGGGGTCGAGCACTGAAGCTTTCTTT.

This clonotype was seen more than once but under ten times. The rearrangement uses TRBV7-3 and TRBJ2-1, with 8 bases that match TRBD2. Germline V lookup: CDR1 SGHTA, CDR2 FQGTGA. This CDR3 region has 16 residues. V was clipped by 5 bases and J by 7 bases; unmatched bases: 13. The CDR3 reads CASSPGSGGRRNEQFF. The CDR3, as DNA: TGTGCCAGCAGCCCCGGCTCCGGCGGGAGGAGAAATGAGCAGTTCTTC.

This chain joins TRBV4-1 and TRBJ2-5; 9 bases align to TRBD2. With 1 base clipped from V and 2 bases from J, the junction kept 5 bases outside the gene matches. CDR3 length equals 16 residues. The germline V gene has CDR1 MGHRA and CDR2 YSYEKL. CDR3 DNA: TGCGCCAGCAGCCAAGTTCGCAGCGGGGGGCAAGAGACCCAGTACTTC. This sequence encodes CASSQVRSGGQETQYF.

The chain is built from TRBV7-9 and TRBJ1-6; 8 nucleotides align to TRBD1. The CDR3 consists of 16 residues. V shed 4 bases, J shed 7 bases, and the junction held 9 bases outside the gene matches. The germline CDR1 and CDR2 sequences are SEHNR and FQNEAQ (reference sequence). This CDR3 reads CASSSASGTGNSPLHF. The CDR3, as DNA: TGTGCCAGCAGCTCTGCCTCCGGGACAGGAAATTCACCCCTCCACTTT.

CDR3 DNA: TGTGCCAGCAGCTTAGCGTTCCCGGGACAGGGAGGCGAGCAGTACTTC. Residues: CASSLAFPGQGGEQYF. V is TRBV7-6 and J is TRBJ2-7; TRBD1 agrees at 9 bases. V lost 0 bases and J lost 6; bases outside the gene matches: 9. This CDR3 comprises 16 residues. The germline gives CDR1 SGHVS, CDR2 FNYEAQ.

The chain joins TRBV18 to TRBJ1-3; unclear D gene. Germline V gene lookup returns CDR1 KGHSH and CDR2 LQKENI. V dropped 2 bases and J dropped 2 bases, with 10 bases sitting between them. This CDR3 has 15 residues. In DNA, the CDR3 is TGTGCCAGCTCACCAGACCGGGCAACTGGAAACACCATATATTTT. Protein sequence: CASSPDRATGNTIYF.

A few counts support this clonotype. This chain joins TRBV5-8 and TRBJ2-1; D not certain. There are 14 residues in the CDR3. Trimming removed 3 bases at V and 6 bases at J, with 13 bases between. Per the germline V gene, CDR1 is SGHTS and CDR2 is YDEGEE. The CDR3 loop reads CASSSLISSNEQFF. The CDR3 DNA sequence: TGTGCCAGCAGCTCCCTAATCTCAAGCAATGAGCAGTTCTTC.

The chain carries TRBV9 and TRBJ1-6; D might be TRBD1 (5 bases). CDR1 and CDR2 (germline): SGDLS, YYNGEE. CDR3 length: 16 amino acids. V lost 1 base to trimming and J lost 7 bases, with 15 bases between them. In DNA form, the CDR3 reads TGTGCCAGCAGCGTAAGGCCGGGGACGGGAAATTCACCCCTCCACTTT. It specifies CASSVRPGTGNSPLHF.

The chain employs TRBV4-2 and TRBJ1-3; 9 bases are a match to TRBD1. Germline V gene data show CDR1 as LGHNA and CDR2 as YNFKEQ. The V gene end was trimmed by 0 bases and the J gene end by 4 bases; junction bases not matched to a gene: 7. The CDR3 consists of 17 residues. CDR3 region: CASSQERTGDSGNTIYF. CDR3 in DNA: TGTGCCAGCAGCCAAGAGAGGACAGGGGATTCAGGAAACACCATATATTTT.